The clone carrying this TCR beta chain occurred a few times. Its matching antigen is unknown. This record belongs to a study of brain T cells in children with intractable seizures. Only cases whose brain tissue showed the highest T cell transcript signatures were sequenced. Before surgery, patients took at least one anti-epileptic drug. J lost 3 bases, V lost 1 base, and 8 bases had no gene match. CDR1 ENHRY and CDR2 SYGVKD come from the germline V gene. The CDR3 has 16 residues. Study observations and caveats: Patients' HCMV serostatus was unknown; virus specificity rests on CDR3 similarity alone. Known viral epitope-specific CDR3s closely matched each case's top public brain CDR3.

Clones were sequenced by immunoSEQ multiplex PCR, and TCRdb holds only the in-frame ones, with some missing. The table has about 9,000 clones, 69% seen once. The clonotype was recovered from a girl aged 2 to 9 with tuberous sclerosis and intractable seizures. Sequenced here: resected brain tissue, sampled at surgery. This chain joins TRBV10-3 and TRBJ2-5, with 7 nucleotides matching TRBD1. The CDR3 reads CAISELAGTVEETQYF. CDR3 nucleotides: TGTGCCATCAGTGAGTTAGCCGGGACAGTCGAAGAGACCCAGTACTTC.